This T cell receptor beta chain originates from a study of blood T cell repertoires in COVID-19. There are a few counts of this clone. The CDR3 is 12 amino acids. Deletions cut 10 bases from V and 4 bases from J, with 11 bases between. Per germline, CDR1 MRHNA and CDR2 SNTAGT. Profiled with immunoSEQ multiplex PCR; TCRdb holds only in-frame clones, not every one. The data contain 150,000 or so clones, 87% of them singletons. This receptor was taken from a human donor in a cohort sampled during active COVID-19. The V gene is TRBV6-4, the J gene TRBJ1-5; tentative D call: TRBD1 (6 bases). The sample was peripheral blood. CDR3 nucleotides: TGTGCCACCGGGACAATAAATCAGCCCCAGCATTTT. Translated, it gives CATGTINQPQHF.